The 21 T cell receptor beta chains presented below share a single source sample, sequenced in a study of blood T cell repertoires in COVID-19. The method was immunoSEQ multiplex PCR; TCRdb's version includes in-frame clones alone and lacks a portion of them. The data show some 65,000 clones, roughly 92% seen once. Sequenced input: peripheral blood. Source of these receptors: a man between 65 and 79 years old with active COVID-19.

This clone was found once. This chain links TRBV18 with TRBJ1-1, with D maybe TRBD1 (5 bases). Germline V CDR1 and CDR2: KGHSH, LQKENI. The CDR3 is made up of 15 amino acids. V gave up 3 bases and J gave up 1 base, with 12 bases separating them. CDR3 nucleotide sequence: TGTGCCAGCTCACCTGCCGGGGGATCGAACACTGAAGCTTTCTTT. Translated, it gives CASSPAGGSNTEAFF.

The V call is TRBV4-3, the J call TRBJ1-1, with D perhaps matching TRBD1 (6 bases). Trimming left V 2 bases short and J 1 base short, with 11 bases between. There are 15 residues in the CDR3. Germline CDR1 is LGHNA and CDR2 is YSLEER. The CDR3 sequence is CASSQSPTGNTEAFF. The CDR3 DNA reads TGCGCCAGCAGCCAAAGCCCGACAGGGAACACTGAAGCTTTCTTT.

The J gene is TRBJ2-7, the V gene TRBV5-4; 8 bases fit TRBD1. Germline assignment: CDR1 SGHNT and CDR2 YYREEE (reference sequence). The CDR3 has 17 amino acids. V shed 4 bases, J shed 5 bases, and the junction held 17 bases outside the gene matches. CDR3 loop: CASSPTGPGQGRDEQYF. CDR3 bases: TGTGCCAGCAGCCCAACCGGCCCAGGACAGGGAAGAGACGAGCAGTACTTC.

The gene calls are TRBV2 and TRBJ2-7; D gene unclear. Looked up from germline, CDR1 is SNHLY and CDR2 is FYNNEI. This CDR3 region has 11 residues. Trimming removed 3 bases at V and 4 bases at J, with 4 bases between. Written as DNA, the CDR3 is TGTGCCAGCAGTGACAGTTACGAGCAGTACGTC. It is translated as CASSDSYEQYV.

On this clone itself: A read error may account for a junction end that differs from germline. V gene TRBV28 combines with J gene TRBJ1-2; D call uncertain. Germline V gives CDR1 MDHEN, CDR2 SYDVKM. The CDR3 consists of 13 residues. DNA for the CDR3: TGTGCCGGCAGGCCGGGTCTAGCCTATGGCTACACCTTC. Residues: CAGRPGLAYGYTF.

The J gene is TRBJ1-1, the V gene TRBV12-3 or TRBV12-4; D might be TRBD1 (5 bases). Trimming shortened V by 5 bases and J by 11 bases, and 18 bases separated the two germline ends. The CDR3 length is 13 residues. This CDR3 is CASSPGGAVSAFF. The CDR3 nucleotides read TGTGCCAGCAGTCCAGGCGGGGCGGTTAGCGCTTTCTTT.

This sequence joins TRBV27 and TRBJ2-7, with D maybe TRBD2 (5 bases). The germline CDR1 and CDR2 sequences are MNHEY and SMNVEV (reference sequence). The CDR3 contains 14 residues. V was trimmed by 4 bases and J by 1 base, leaving 11 bases between them. The CDR3 sequence is CASSSGLASYEQYF. The CDR3, as DNA: TGTGCCAGCAGTTCCGGTCTAGCATCCTACGAGCAGTACTTC.

The rearrangement joins TRBV18 to TRBJ2-1, with 8 bases lining up with TRBD1. The length of the CDR3 is 15 residues. CDR1 and CDR2 from the germline V gene are KGHSH and LQKENI. With V trimmed by 3 bases and J by 8 bases, 9 bases remained unmatched. CDR3 bases: TGTGCCAGCTCACCTTCGCGGCAGGGGGCCGATGAGCAGTTCTTC. It codes for CASSPSRQGADEQFF.

This clone has a single count. The chain links TRBV2 to TRBJ1-2, with TRBD1 matching over 8 bases. CDR3 length: 13 residues. Germline assignment: CDR1 SNHLY and CDR2 FYNNEI. Trimming cost V 6 bases and J 4 bases; bases outside gene matches: 4. In DNA form, the CDR3 reads TGTGCCAGCAGCGAGGACAGGGTCTATGGCTACACCTTC. Protein sequence: CASSEDRVYGYTF. The whole variable domain, remainder taken from reference TRBV2 and TRBJ1-2, is EPEVTQTPSHQVTQMGQEVILRCVPISNHLYFYWYRQILGQKVEFLVSFYNNEISEKSEIFDDQFSVERPDGSNFTLKIRSTKLEDSAMYFCASSEDRVYGYTFGSGTRLTVV.

This clone was detected only a few times. The gene calls are TRBV7-3 and TRBJ1-6, with D maybe TRBD1 (5 bases). CDR3 length equals 15 residues. The germline V gene encodes CDR1 SGHTA and CDR2 FQGTGA. Trimming left V 5 bases short and J 6 bases short, with 14 bases between. The CDR3 loop reads CASSPTGGSNSPLHF. The CDR3 nucleotides read TGTGCCAGCAGCCCGACCGGGGGGAGTAATTCACCCCTCCACTTT.

The rearrangement links TRBV10-3 to TRBJ2-3; 12 nucleotides match TRBD2. The J segment lost 2 bases and the V segment lost 6 bases, leaving 6 bases of the junction unmatched. The CDR3 runs 16 residues. In germline, CDR1 is ENHRY, CDR2 SYGVKD. The CDR3 DNA is TGTGCCATCAGGGCTAGCGGGGGGGCACCCACAGATACGCAGTATTTT. Translated, it gives CAIRASGGAPTDTQYF.

The J gene is TRBJ2-3, the V gene TRBV7-6; 9 bases align to TRBD2. The V gene's germline CDR1 is SGHVS and CDR2 FNYEAQ. Unmatched junction bases numbered 4, after V lost 1 base and J lost 2 bases. This CDR3 is built from 16 residues. CDR3 loop: CASSLVTSGLTDTQYF. The CDR3 DNA reads TGTGCCAGCAGCTTAGTAACTAGCGGGCTCACAGATACGCAGTATTTT.

V gene TRBV6-5 combines with J gene TRBJ1-1; 8 bases are a match to TRBD1. Germline V gives CDR1 MNHEY, CDR2 SVGAGI. The CDR3 has 13 amino acids. Losses at the gene ends were 6 bases for V and 5 bases for J; bases not matched to a gene: 5. The CDR3 here is CASRQGVETEAFF. The CDR3 region has the DNA TGTGCCAGCAGACAGGGGGTGGAGACTGAAGCTTTCTTT.

CDR3 region: CASSTGQGRQETQYF. The CDR3 DNA reads TGCGCCAGCAGCACGGGACAGGGGCGTCAAGAGACCCAGTACTTC. The rearrangement links TRBV5-1 to TRBJ2-5; 10 bases fit TRBD1. Per germline, CDR1 SGHRS and CDR2 YFSETQ. This CDR3 region has 15 residues. V trimming: 4 bases; J trimming: 2 bases; junction bases outside the gene matches: 5.

The V gene is TRBV20-1, the J gene TRBJ2-5, with unresolved D. Trimming pared 3 bases from V and 0 bases from J, leaving 8 bases between. This CDR3 spans 13 amino acids. Germline loops: CDR1 DFQATT, CDR2 SNEGSKA (reference sequence). CDR3 DNA: TGCAGTGCTAGTACATTGTACCAAGAGACCCAGTACTTC. This translates into CSASTLYQETQYF.

This clone occurred once. CDR3 nucleotides: TGTGCCAGCAGTTTTACCGGAGATGGCTACACCTTC. Protein product: CASSFTGDGYTF. The chain is built from TRBV7-9 and TRBJ1-2, with no clear D. Germline V lookup: CDR1 SEHNR, CDR2 FQNEAQ (reference sequence). The CDR3 loop spans 12 amino acids. Trimming shortened V by 6 bases and J by 6 bases, and 11 bases separated the two germline ends. Variable domain in full (rest from reference TRBV7-9 and TRBJ1-2): DTGVSQNPRHKITKRGQNVTFRCDPISEHNRLYWYRQTLGQGPEFLTYFQNEAQLEKSRLLSDRFSAERPKGSFSTLEIQRTEQGDSAMYLCASSFTGDGYTFGSGTRLTVV.

CDR3 DNA sequence: TGTGCCAGCTCACCGGATCATACGGGGGTCTATGAGCAGTTCTTC. This codes for CASSPDHTGVYEQFF. The chain recombines TRBV18 with TRBJ2-1; a weak D match, TRBD2 (6 bases). Deletions cut 3 bases from V and 8 bases from J, with 17 bases between. The CDR3 is 15 amino acids. The V gene's germline CDR1 is KGHSH and CDR2 LQKENI. The complete variable domain, with remaining parts taken from reference TRBV18 and TRBJ2-1, reads NAGVMQNPRHLVRRRGQEARLRCSPMKGHSHVYWYRQLPEEGLKFMVYLQKENIIDESGMPKERFSAEFPKEGPSILRIQQVVRGDSAAYFCASSPDHTGVYEQFFGPGTRLTVL.

V and J are TRBV7-8 and TRBJ2-7; a weak D match, TRBD1 (6 bases). V gave up 3 bases and J gave up 0 bases, with 9 bases separating them. The CDR3 is 14 amino acids. CDR1 and CDR2 from the germline V gene are SGHVS and FQNEAQ. The CDR3 is CASSFGQHSYEQYF. In DNA, the CDR3 is TGTGCCAGCAGCTTTGGACAGCACTCCTACGAGCAGTACTTC.

This sequence joins TRBV19 and TRBJ1-1; weak D call: TRBD1 (6 bases). This CDR3 spans 13 amino acids. Trimming took off 7 bases at V and 8 bases at J, with 17 bases between the two ends. CDR1 is LNHDA, CDR2 SQIVND, per germline (reference sequence). CDR3 region: CASNGWGQVEAFF. As DNA, the CDR3 is TGTGCCAGTAATGGGTGGGGGCAGGTCGAAGCTTTCTTT.

This clone was seen just once. This sequence joins TRBV5-1 and TRBJ2-1; 7 nucleotides agree with TRBD1. Germline V gene sequence: CDR1 SGHRS, CDR2 YFSETQ. Trimming removed 0 bases from V and 8 bases from J; junction bases left unmatched: 5. This CDR3 contains 14 residues. The CDR3 loop is CASSLVVGGDEQFF. CDR3 DNA sequence: TGCGCCAGCAGCTTGGTTGTAGGGGGCGATGAGCAGTTCTTC.

The chain combines TRBV5-4 with TRBJ1-1; D perhaps matches TRBD1 (6 bases). Germline V lookup: CDR1 SGHNT, CDR2 YYREEE (reference sequence). CDR3 size: 16 residues. Trimming pared 4 bases from V and 0 bases from J, leaving 16 bases between. For the CDR3, the DNA is TGTGCCAGCAGCCCCTCGGGGGGCGTTATGAACACTGAAGCTTTCTTT. It specifies CASSPSGGVMNTEAFF.